The clone carrying this TCR beta chain rates as medium-sized. Around 0.5 ug RNA was reverse transcribed with alpha and beta constant-region primers. Each of the alpha and beta chains got its own library through chain-specific third strand synthesis with indices. TCRdb independently ran MiXCR on the 5' RACE reads; one entry per CDR3 protein. Of about 10,000 distinct CDR3 sequences detected, 6.5% to 10% appear once; the ten largest clones hold approximately 3.7%. The data were taken from a study of HIV-infected patients and healthy controls. Whole blood was used without fractionation, so all unsorted peripheral T cells were included. This CDR3 has 18 amino acids. Per germline, CDR1 SGHRS and CDR2 YFSETQ. The V end was cut by 0 bases, the J end by 4 bases, with 19 bases between.

The sequencing input was blood. This chain connects TRBV5-1 to TRBJ2-2, with a possible D match to TRBD1 (6 bases). The sequence came from an adult in good health. The CDR3 DNA reads as TGCGCCAGCAGCTTGGGGGCACAGACAGGATCTTTCACCGGGGAGCTGTTTTTT. As protein: CASSLGAQTGSFTGELFF.